What follows are 10 T cell receptor beta chains derived from one specimen sequenced in a study of CD8+ T cells in alopecia areata. The treatment: oral pan-JAK inhibitor, 5-10 mg twice daily. The authors extracted RNA and reverse transcribed it into cDNA as the sequencing template. Generated by immunoSEQ multiplex PCR, the TCRdb table keeps only in-frame clones and is missing some. In the table there are about 200,000 clones, about three fifths of which are singletons. The sample was CD4+ T cells sorted from blood, taken at week 4, from a patient treated with tofacitinib. Receptor source: a human donor with alopecia areata.

This clone showed up just a few times. V is TRBV29-1 and J is TRBJ1-5; D gene ambiguous. Germline loops: CDR1 SQVTM, CDR2 ANQGSEA. V was trimmed by 2 bases and J by 3 bases, leaving 11 bases between them. This CDR3 is built from 14 residues. The CDR3 region is CSVESYMYNQPQHF. CDR3 coding DNA: TGCAGCGTTGAATCGTACATGTACAATCAGCCCCAGCATTTT.

V is TRBV30 and J is TRBJ2-2, with D unclear. The germline V gene has CDR1 GTSNPN and CDR2 SVGIG (reference sequence). The V and J ends lost 0 bases and 6 bases respectively, with 11 bases between them. The CDR3 consists of 14 residues. The CDR3 reads CAWSVLGPSGELFF. DNA of the CDR3: TGTGCCTGGAGTGTGCTAGGCCCATCCGGGGAGCTGTTTTTT.

V and J are TRBV5-1 and TRBJ1-2, with D maybe TRBD1 (6 bases). The CDR3 is 15 residues long. Germline CDR1 is SGHRS and CDR2 is YFSETQ. Trimming pared 6 bases from V and 1 base from J, leaving 16 bases between. The CDR3 bases are TGCGCCAGCAACGAACAGGGATTGGGTAACTATGGCTACACCTTC. Translation: CASNEQGLGNYGYTF.

In this sample, this clone turned up a few times. The CDR3 DNA follows: TGCGCCAGCCGGACAGGGGACCTCGCCGGGGAGACCCAGTACTTC. Translation: CASRTGDLAGETQYF. V usage is TRBV5-1 and J usage is TRBJ2-5; 9 nucleotides align to TRBD1. Trimming removed 7 bases from V and 5 bases from J; junction bases left unmatched: 12. The CDR3 spans 15 residues. Germline CDR1 SGHRS, CDR2 YFSETQ. The variable domain in full, with the rest retrieved from reference TRBV5-1 and TRBJ2-5, is KAGVTQTPRYLIKTRGQQVTLSCSPISGHRSVSWYQQTPGQGLQFLFEYFSETQRNKGNFPGRFSGRQFSNSRSEMNVSTLELGDSALYLCASRTGDLAGETQYFGPGTRLLVL.

J is TRBJ1-5 and V is TRBV6-1; a weak D match, TRBD1 (5 bases). Trimming took off 2 bases at V and 2 bases at J, with 16 bases between the two ends. The CDR3 extends over 17 amino acids. Germline CDR1 and CDR2: MNHNS and SASEGT. DNA of the CDR3: TGTGCCAGCAGTGAAAGTCGGGCCGGGGGAGGCAATCAGCCCCAGCATTTT. Encoded protein: CASSESRAGGGNQPQHF.

The chain employs TRBV5-1 and TRBJ2-5; a weak D match, TRBD2 (6 bases). V lost 6 bases, J lost 4 bases, and 19 bases lay in between. CDR3 length: 15 amino acids. Germline V CDR1 and CDR2: SGHRS, YFSETQ. This CDR3 is CASKGGGSMVETQYF. The CDR3 region has the DNA TGCGCCAGCAAAGGTGGGGGGAGTATGGTAGAGACCCAGTACTTC. The complete variable domain, with remaining parts taken from reference TRBV5-1 and TRBJ2-5, reads KAGVTQTPRYLIKTRGQQVTLSCSPISGHRSVSWYQQTPGQGLQFLFEYFSETQRNKGNFPGRFSGRQFSNSRSEMNVSTLELGDSALYLCASKGGGSMVETQYFGPGTRLLVL.

The genes are TRBV30 and TRBJ1-5, with 7 bases fitting TRBD1. CDR3 length: 13 amino acids. In germline, CDR1 is GTSNPN, CDR2 SVGIG (reference sequence). J gave up 5 bases and V 2 bases, and 3 bases lay outside the gene matches. CDR3 DNA: TGTGCCTGGAGTCTACAGGGGTATCAGCCCCAGCATTTT. Translating it yields CAWSLQGYQPQHF.

This chain links TRBV10-3 with TRBJ2-7, with D uncertain. Per germline, CDR1 ENHRY and CDR2 SYGVKD. This CDR3 has 12 residues. The V and J ends lost 4 bases and 2 bases respectively, with 6 bases between them. The DNA of the CDR3 is TGTGCCATCAGTGCCCAAACCTACGAGCAGTACTTC. Its protein is CAISAQTYEQYF.

This clone occurred a few times. Germline and junction disagree at one end, which may indicate a read error. The V call is TRBV7-9, the J call TRBJ1-5; 7 bases agree with TRBD1. The germline V gene encodes CDR1 SEHNR and CDR2 FQNEAQ (reference sequence). The CDR3 length is 14 residues. CDR3 amino acids: CASSLGQGDQPQHF. The CDR3 nucleotides are TGTGCCAGCAGTTTAGGGCAGGGGGATCAGCCCCAGCATTTT.

The CDR3 DNA reads TGTGCCAGCAGCCCAAGACATTACTCTGGAAACACCATATATTTT. This encodes CASSPRHYSGNTIYF. The rearrangement links TRBV14 to TRBJ1-3, with no clear D. CDR3 length equals 15 residues. CDR1 SGHDN and CDR2 FVKESK come from the germline V gene. V was trimmed by 4 bases and J by 0 bases, leaving 10 bases between them. Filled out from reference TRBV14 and TRBJ1-3, the complete variable domain reads EAGVTQFPSHSVIEKGQTVTLRCDPISGHDNLYWYRRVMGKEIKFLLHFVKESKQDESGMPNNRFLAERTGGTYSTLKVQPAELEDSGVYFCASSPRHYSGNTIYFGEGSWLTVV.